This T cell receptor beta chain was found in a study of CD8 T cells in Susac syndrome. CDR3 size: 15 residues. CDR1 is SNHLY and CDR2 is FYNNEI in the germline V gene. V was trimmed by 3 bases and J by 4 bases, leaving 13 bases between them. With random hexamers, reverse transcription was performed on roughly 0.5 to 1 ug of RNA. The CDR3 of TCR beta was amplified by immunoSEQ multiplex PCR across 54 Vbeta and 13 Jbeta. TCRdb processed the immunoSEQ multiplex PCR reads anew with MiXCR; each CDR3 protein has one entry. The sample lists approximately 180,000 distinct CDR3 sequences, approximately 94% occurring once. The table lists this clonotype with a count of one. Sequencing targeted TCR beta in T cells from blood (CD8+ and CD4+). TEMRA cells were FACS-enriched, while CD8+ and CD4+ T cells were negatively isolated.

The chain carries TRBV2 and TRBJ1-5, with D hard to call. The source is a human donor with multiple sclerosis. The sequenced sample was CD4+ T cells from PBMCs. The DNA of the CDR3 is TGTGCCAGCAGTGACGCAAGAGGACTTAATCAGCCCCAGCATTTT. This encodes CASSDARGLNQPQHF.